The 11 T cell receptor beta chains below come from one sample, sequenced in a study of cytotoxic CD8 clonotypes in ibrutinib-treated CLL. Repertoires were generated with immunoSEQ multiplex PCR, while TCRdb's copy carries only in-frame clones and drops some. The table lists hundreds of thousands of clones, 70% of them singletons, with about 16% in the top ten. Source: PBMCs, taken after 24 months of ibrutinib treatment. These receptors were taken from a human donor with chronic lymphocytic leukemia.

The genes are TRBV18 and TRBJ1-4, with a weak D call TRBD1 (5 bases). The V and J ends lost 5 bases and 8 bases respectively, with 18 bases between them. CDR3 length: 15 amino acids. Germline V gives CDR1 KGHSH, CDR2 LQKENI. The CDR3 reads CASSVATDSTEKLFF. The CDR3 DNA sequence: TGTGCCAGCTCAGTCGCGACAGATTCTACCGAAAAACTGTTTTTT.

The chain uses TRBV7-9 and TRBJ2-7; no reliable D call. This CDR3 contains 14 residues. The V gene lost 5 bases and the J gene lost 3 bases, with 14 bases spanning the gap. Germline V gene data show CDR1 as SEHNR and CDR2 as FQNEAQ (reference sequence). CDR3 sequence reads: CASSATVLVYEQYF. The CDR3 DNA sequence: TGTGCCAGCAGCGCCACAGTGTTAGTCTACGAGCAGTACTTC.

This chain connects TRBV14 to TRBJ2-7; the D gene is possibly TRBD1 (5 bases). This CDR3 comprises 12 residues. Germline V lookup: CDR1 SGHDN, CDR2 FVKESK. V was shortened by 4 bases and J by 3 bases, with 7 bases between the two germline ends. CDR3 sequence (DNA): TGTGCCAGCAGCCCGGACAACTACGAGCAGTACTTC. It specifies CASSPDNYEQYF.

The chain employs TRBV18 and TRBJ1-1; D is unclear. The CDR3 runs 13 residues. Germline V gene sequence: CDR1 KGHSH, CDR2 LQKENI. With 6 bases removed from V and 1 base from J, the gap between germline ends came to 9 bases. The CDR3 spells CASSLRENTEAFF. Here the CDR3 DNA reads TGTGCCAGCTCGCTTCGAGAGAACACTGAAGCTTTCTTT.

In its sample, this clone was seen a few times. The V call is TRBV9, the J call TRBJ2-5; the D gene could be TRBD1 or TRBD2 (6 bases each). The CDR3 totals 16 residues. Deletions cut 2 bases from V and 5 bases from J, with 19 bases between. Germline V lookup: CDR1 SGDLS, CDR2 YYNGEE. DNA for the CDR3: TGTGCCAGCAGCGTGGGGGGACATGCCTCCGAGGAGACCCAGTACTTC. Translation: CASSVGGHASEETQYF.

This chain connects TRBV13 to TRBJ2-7; no definite D call. CDR1 PRHDT and CDR2 FYEKMQ come from the germline V gene (reference sequence). The CDR3 runs to 16 residues. Trimming stripped 0 bases from V and 2 bases from J, with 14 bases between. CDR3 region: CASSLGHRNPPYEQYF. In nucleotides, the CDR3 is TGTGCCAGCAGCTTAGGCCACCGAAACCCACCCTACGAGCAGTACTTC.

This clone was recorded a few times. The chain has TRBV27 and TRBJ2-1, with no clear D. CDR1 is MNHEY and CDR2 is SMNVEV in the germline V gene (reference sequence). The CDR3 extends over 14 amino acids. Trimming took off 8 bases at V and 6 bases at J, with 17 bases between the two ends. DNA for the CDR3: TGTGCCAGCCGCGTCCGTGGATGGCTCAATGAGCAGTTCTTC. Its translation is CASRVRGWLNEQFF.

V usage is TRBV7-9 and J usage is TRBJ2-7, with TRBD2 identical over 7 bases. Germline CDR1 and CDR2: SEHNR and FQNEAQ (reference sequence). The V segment lost 4 bases and the J segment 6 bases; nucleotides outside the gene matches: 6. This CDR3 spans 13 amino acids. The CDR3 reads CASSWAGAGEQYF. For the CDR3, the DNA is TGTGCCAGCAGCTGGGCGGGAGCGGGCGAGCAGTACTTC.

The V call is TRBV2, the J call TRBJ2-7; D could derive from TRBD1 or TRBD2 (5 bases each). This CDR3 spans 13 amino acids. V was cut by 7 bases and J by 7 bases, with 17 bases left in between. Per the germline V gene, CDR1 is SNHLY and CDR2 is FYNNEI. The CDR3 coding sequence is TGTGCCAGCATTGAGGGGCCGTTGAGTGAGCAGTACTTC. This translates into CASIEGPLSEQYF.

This clone was observed a few times. The chain employs TRBV7-9 and TRBJ2-2; no firm D call. Looked up from germline, CDR1 is SEHNR and CDR2 is FQNEAQ (reference sequence). This CDR3 is 15 amino acids long. The V end lost 7 bases, the J end lost 3 bases, and 15 bases lay between the germline ends. The CDR3 DNA reads as TGTGCCAGCATCGAAGGATCCTCCTACACCGGGGAGCTGTTTTTT. Protein product: CASIEGSSYTGELFF.

The gene calls are TRBV28 and TRBJ1-2; D is possibly TRBD1 (5 bases). Per germline, CDR1 MDHEN and CDR2 SYDVKM. Trimming removed 8 bases from V and 7 bases from J, with 14 bases in between. The CDR3 sequence is 12 residues long. CDR3 nucleotides: TGTGCCAGCCGTGGGGCCGGGGGTGGCTACACCTTC. It is translated as CASRGAGGGYTF.